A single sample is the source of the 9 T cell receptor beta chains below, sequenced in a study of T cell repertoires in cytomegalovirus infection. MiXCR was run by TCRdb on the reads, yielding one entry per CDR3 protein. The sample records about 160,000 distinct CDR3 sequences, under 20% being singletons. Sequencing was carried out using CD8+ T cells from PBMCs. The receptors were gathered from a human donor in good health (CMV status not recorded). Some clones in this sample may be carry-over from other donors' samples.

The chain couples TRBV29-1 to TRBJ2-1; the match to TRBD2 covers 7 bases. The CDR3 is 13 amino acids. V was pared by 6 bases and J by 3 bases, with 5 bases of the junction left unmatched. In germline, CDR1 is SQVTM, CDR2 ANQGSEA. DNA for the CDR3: TGCAGCGTCTGGGGGGGGGACTACAATGAGCAGTTCTTC. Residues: CSVWGGDYNEQFF.

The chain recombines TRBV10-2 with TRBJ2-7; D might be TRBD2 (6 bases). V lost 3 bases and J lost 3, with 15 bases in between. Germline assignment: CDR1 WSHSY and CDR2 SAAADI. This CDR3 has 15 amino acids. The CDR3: CASSDSGLNDYEQYF. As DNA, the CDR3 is TGCGCCAGCAGTGACTCGGGACTGAACGACTACGAGCAGTACTTC.

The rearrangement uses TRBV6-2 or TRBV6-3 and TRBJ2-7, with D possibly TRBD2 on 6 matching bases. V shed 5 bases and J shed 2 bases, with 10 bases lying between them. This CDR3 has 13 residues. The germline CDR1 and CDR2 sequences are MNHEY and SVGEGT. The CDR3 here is CASSGTATYEQYF. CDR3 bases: TGTGCCAGCAGTGGGACTGCCACCTACGAGCAGTACTTC.

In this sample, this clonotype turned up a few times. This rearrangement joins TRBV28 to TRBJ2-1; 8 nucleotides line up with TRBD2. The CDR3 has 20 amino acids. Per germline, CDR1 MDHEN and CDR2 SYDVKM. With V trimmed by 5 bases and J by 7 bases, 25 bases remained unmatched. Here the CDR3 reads CASSTPGGGRGTRRWNEQFF. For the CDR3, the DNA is TGTGCCAGCAGTACCCCCGGTGGGGGGCGCGGGACTAGAAGATGGAATGAGCAGTTCTTC.

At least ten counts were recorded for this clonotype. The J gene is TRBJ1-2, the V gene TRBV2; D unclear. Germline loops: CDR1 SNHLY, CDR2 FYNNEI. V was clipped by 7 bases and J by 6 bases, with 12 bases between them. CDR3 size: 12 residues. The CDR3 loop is CASTSSLHGYTF. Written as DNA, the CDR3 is TGTGCCAGCACCTCCTCTCTCCATGGCTACACCTTC.

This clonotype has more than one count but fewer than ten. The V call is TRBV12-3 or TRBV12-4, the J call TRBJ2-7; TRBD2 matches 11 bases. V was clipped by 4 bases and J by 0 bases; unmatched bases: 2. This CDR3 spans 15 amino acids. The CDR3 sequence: CASSSSGRPSYEQYF. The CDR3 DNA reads TGTGCCAGCAGTTCTAGCGGGAGGCCCTCCTACGAGCAGTACTTC.

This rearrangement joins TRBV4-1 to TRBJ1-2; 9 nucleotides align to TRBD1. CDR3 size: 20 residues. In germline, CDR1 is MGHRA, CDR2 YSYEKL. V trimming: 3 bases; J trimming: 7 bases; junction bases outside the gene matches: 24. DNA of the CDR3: TGCGCCAGCAGCCACATACCCGGGACAGGGTTTCGGGGGGTATATCGTGGCTACACCTTC. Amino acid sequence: CASSHIPGTGFRGVYRGYTF.

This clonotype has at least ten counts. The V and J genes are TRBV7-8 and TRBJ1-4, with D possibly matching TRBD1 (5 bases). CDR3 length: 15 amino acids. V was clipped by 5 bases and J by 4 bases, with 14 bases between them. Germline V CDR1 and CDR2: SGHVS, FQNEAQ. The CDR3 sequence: CASSVWDAHNEKLFF. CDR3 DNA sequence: TGTGCCAGCAGCGTCTGGGACGCCCATAATGAAAAACTGTTTTTT.

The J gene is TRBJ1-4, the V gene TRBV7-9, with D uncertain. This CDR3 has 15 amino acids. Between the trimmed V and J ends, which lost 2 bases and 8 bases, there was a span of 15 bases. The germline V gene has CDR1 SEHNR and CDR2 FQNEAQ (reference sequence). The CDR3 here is CASSLLAGGGEKLFF. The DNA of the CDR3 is TGTGCCAGCAGCTTATTGGCCGGAGGAGGCGAAAAACTGTTTTTT.